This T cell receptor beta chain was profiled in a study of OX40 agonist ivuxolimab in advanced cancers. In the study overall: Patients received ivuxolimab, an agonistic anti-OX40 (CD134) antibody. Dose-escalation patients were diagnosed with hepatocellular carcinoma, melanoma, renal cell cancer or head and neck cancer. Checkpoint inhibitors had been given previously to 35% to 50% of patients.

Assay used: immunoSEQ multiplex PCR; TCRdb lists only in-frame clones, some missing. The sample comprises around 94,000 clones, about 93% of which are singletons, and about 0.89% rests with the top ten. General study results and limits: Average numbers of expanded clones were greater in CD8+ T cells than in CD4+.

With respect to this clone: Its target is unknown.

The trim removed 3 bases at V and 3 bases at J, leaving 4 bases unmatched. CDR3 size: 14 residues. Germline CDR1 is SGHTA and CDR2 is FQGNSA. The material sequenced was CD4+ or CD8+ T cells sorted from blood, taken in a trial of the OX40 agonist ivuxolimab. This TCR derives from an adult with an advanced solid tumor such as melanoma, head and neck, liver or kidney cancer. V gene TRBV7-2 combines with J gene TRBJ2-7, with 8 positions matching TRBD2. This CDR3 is CASSFQAGDYEQYF. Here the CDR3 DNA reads TGTGCCAGCAGCTTCCAAGCGGGAGACTACGAGCAGTACTTC.